This passage covers 19 T cell receptor beta chains from one sample sequenced in a study of T-cell memory formation after mild COVID-19. Each CDR3 protein is one row after TCRdb ran MiXCR on the 5' RACE reads. The sample yields approximately 350,000 distinct CDR3 sequences, around 30% seen once. Sequenced sample: PBMCs or a T cell subset sorted from them (not recorded which). Every receptor here comes from an adult woman who had mild COVID-19 (a few samples of this study predate the infection). Cell type and time point are not known.

This clonotype was picked up a small number of times. The chain uses TRBV6-2 or TRBV6-3 and TRBJ2-1; TRBD2 aligns across 7 bases. The length of the CDR3 is 19 residues. Germline V gene data show CDR1 as MNHEY and CDR2 as SVGEGT. V shed 0 bases and J 7 bases; nucleotides not matched to a gene: 18. CDR3 DNA sequence: TGTGCCAGCAGTTACTCAAAAACAACTGGACTAGGGAGGGGTAATGAGCAGTTCTTC. This encodes CASSYSKTTGLGRGNEQFF.

The chain joins TRBV20-1 to TRBJ1-1; maybe TRBD1 (6 bases). V was trimmed by 3 bases and J by 6 bases, leaving 17 bases between them. The CDR3 extends over 14 amino acids. From germline, CDR1 is DFQATT and CDR2 SNEGSKA (reference sequence). The CDR3 protein is CSASYREKGSEAFF. CDR3 sequence (DNA): TGCAGTGCTAGTTACAGGGAAAAAGGGTCTGAAGCTTTCTTT.

This clonotype was seen a few times. The chain joins TRBV27 to TRBJ2-3; 9 positions agree with TRBD2. Germline CDR1 reads MNHEY; CDR2 reads SMNVEV (reference sequence). The CDR3 is made up of 14 amino acids. V dropped 6 bases and J dropped 4; count of bases not matched to a gene: 5. The CDR3 region has the DNA TGTGCCAGCAGCTGGACTAGCGATTCAGATACGCAGTATTTT. Its protein is CASSWTSDSDTQYF.

This chain joins TRBV20-1 and TRBJ2-1; 12 bases agree with TRBD2. The V segment lost 5 bases and the J segment 9 bases; nucleotides outside the gene matches: 11. The germline gives CDR1 DFQATT, CDR2 SNEGSKA (reference sequence). The CDR3 has 15 amino acids. The CDR3 reads CSALGWTSGKSEQFF. CDR3 in DNA: TGCAGTGCTCTTGGGTGGACTAGCGGGAAGAGTGAGCAGTTCTTC.

This chain uses TRBV7-8 with TRBJ1-5, with 10 bases that match TRBD1. Germline lookup yields CDR1 SGHVS and CDR2 FQNEAQ. The CDR3 sequence is 17 residues long. Trimming removed 0 bases from V and 0 bases from J; junction bases left unmatched: 2. CDR3 coding DNA: TGTGCCAGCAGCTTAGCGGGACAGGGGACTAGCAATCAGCCCCAGCATTTT. This codes for CASSLAGQGTSNQPQHF.

This clonotype was observed many times. This chain links TRBV6-5 with TRBJ1-1, with 7 bases fitting TRBD1. V lost 4 bases and J lost 8; bases outside the gene matches: 1. Germline V gives CDR1 MNHEY, CDR2 SVGAGI. CDR3 length: 11 residues. This CDR3 is CASSWDREAFF. CDR3 sequence (DNA): TGTGCCAGCAGTTGGGACAGAGAAGCTTTCTTT.

This clonotype was observed a handful of times. The chain uses TRBV12-3 or TRBV12-4 and TRBJ1-5, with TRBD1 as a possible D gene (6 bases). The CDR3 has 13 amino acids. Trimming cost V 6 bases and J 5 bases, with 11 bases left between them. The CDR3 region has the DNA TGTGCCAGCAGGGGACAAATCGATCAGCCCCAGCATTTT. It is translated as CASRGQIDQPQHF.

V and J are TRBV13 and TRBJ2-5; 9 nucleotides match TRBD2. With V trimmed by 5 bases and J by 5 bases, 6 bases remained unmatched. Germline CDR1 and CDR2: PRHDT and FYEKMQ (reference sequence). The CDR3 loop spans 14 amino acids. For the CDR3, the DNA is TGTGCCAGCAGCACGTCTAGCGGGACGGAGACCCAGTACTTC. Its translation: CASSTSSGTETQYF.

This clonotype was detected a few times. The gene calls are TRBV20-1 and TRBJ2-5, with 7 nucleotides matching TRBD2. The germline CDR1 and CDR2 sequences are DFQATT and SNEGSKA (reference sequence). After removal of 4 bases from V and 0 bases from J, the junction contained 5 bases not matched to a gene. The CDR3 contains 14 residues. The CDR3: CSATRGEHQETQYF. CDR3 sequence (DNA): TGCAGTGCTACCCGGGGGGAGCACCAAGAGACCCAGTACTTC.

The V call is TRBV6-5, the J call TRBJ2-2, with 8 bases identical to TRBD2. The CDR3 runs to 14 residues. Per germline, CDR1 MNHEY and CDR2 SVGAGI. V dropped 4 bases and J dropped 4; count of bases not matched to a gene: 2. CDR3: CASSFGLATGELFF. DNA of the CDR3: TGTGCCAGCAGTTTCGGACTAGCCACCGGGGAGCTGTTTTTT.

This clonotype has more than one count but fewer than ten. The rearrangement links TRBV11-2 to TRBJ2-7; 7 bases align to TRBD1. V gave up 4 bases and J gave up 6 bases; unmatched junction bases: 12. CDR1 SGHAT and CDR2 FQNNGV come from the germline V gene. The CDR3 covers 15 residues. The CDR3 coding sequence is TGTGCCAGCAGCTCGACGCTTGACAGGGCCGGCGAGCAGTACTTC. Encoded protein: CASSSTLDRAGEQYF.

This clonotype was counted once. The rearrangement links TRBV7-8 to TRBJ1-2, with 12 bases matching TRBD1. J gave up 6 bases and V 5 bases, and 7 bases lay outside the gene matches. Germline-derived CDR1 and CDR2 are SGHVS and FQNEAQ. The CDR3 totals 15 residues. The CDR3 coding sequence is TGTGCCAGCAGCGCCTCGGGACAGGGGGCCAATGGCTACACCTTC. This translates into CASSASGQGANGYTF.

This chain uses TRBV7-2 with TRBJ2-5; TRBD1 aligns across 11 bases. This CDR3 is 15 amino acids long. The V gene's germline CDR1 is SGHTA and CDR2 FQGNSA. V was clipped by 2 bases and J by 2 bases; unmatched bases: 1. CDR3 in DNA: TGTGCCAGCAGCTTACGGGACAGGGGGCAAGAGACCCAGTACTTC. This encodes CASSLRDRGQETQYF.

The sample holds a few counts of this clonotype. The V gene is TRBV5-1, the J gene TRBJ2-3, with D perhaps given as TRBD1 or TRBD2 (6 bases each). Germline CDR1 is SGHRS and CDR2 is YFSETQ. With 3 bases removed from V and 5 bases from J, the gap between germline ends came to 16 bases. This CDR3 spans 15 amino acids. CDR3 loop: CASSSRGEGGDTQYF. CDR3 in DNA: TGCGCCAGCAGCTCCAGGGGAGAGGGGGGAGATACGCAGTATTTT.

CDR3 in DNA: TGTGCCACCAGCAGGCACACAGGGACGAATCAGCCCCAGCATTTT. Protein: CATSRHTGTNQPQHF. The rearrangement links TRBV15 to TRBJ1-5; D is perhaps TRBD1 (6 bases). CDR3 length: 15 amino acids. CDR1 LNHNV and CDR2 YYDKDF come from the germline V gene (reference sequence). The V end was cut by 3 bases, the J end by 4 bases, with 13 bases between.

The chain couples TRBV12-3 or TRBV12-4 to TRBJ2-2; D not certain. CDR3 length equals 16 residues. Trimming took 0 bases from V and 9 from J, leaving 17 bases between them. CDR3 region: CASSLALLGRSRELFF. CDR3 nucleotide sequence: TGTGCCAGCAGTTTAGCCCTCCTGGGTAGATCTCGGGAGCTGTTTTTT.

This clonotype was detected only a few times. V usage is TRBV20-1 and J usage is TRBJ2-3; TRBD2 agrees at 10 bases. The ends lost 3 bases at V and 3 bases at J; junction bases unmatched: 6. The CDR3 is 15 amino acids. Germline assignment: CDR1 DFQATT and CDR2 SNEGSKA (reference sequence). CDR3 coding DNA: TGCAGTGCTAGGGGCCTAGCGGGAGAAACAGATACGCAGTATTTT. This encodes CSARGLAGETDTQYF.

The V call is TRBV3-1, the J call TRBJ1-6; no clear D. Germline loops: CDR1 LGHDT, CDR2 YNNKEL (reference sequence). This CDR3 spans 14 amino acids. Trimming removed 1 base from V and 13 bases from J, with 14 bases in between. The CDR3 DNA is TGTGCCAGCAGCCAAGGCGGAAGCACTTTCCCCCTCCACTTT. Translating it yields CASSQGGSTFPLHF. Supplemented by reference TRBV3-1 and TRBJ1-6, the full variable domain reads DTAVSQTPKYLVTQMGNDKSIKCEQNLGHDTMYWYKQDSKKFLKIMFSYNNKELIINETVPNRFSPKSPDKAHLNLHINSLELGDSAVYFCASSQGGSTFPLHFGNGTRLTVT.

The sample holds a few counts of this clonotype. The V call is TRBV29-1, the J call TRBJ2-2; D is undetermined. CDR1 and CDR2 (germline): SQVTM, ANQGSEA. V was shortened by 2 bases and J by 1 base, with 5 bases between the two germline ends. CDR3 size: 13 residues. The CDR3 region is CSVELENTGELFF. The CDR3 bases are TGCAGCGTTGAACTAGAGAACACCGGGGAGCTGTTTTTT.